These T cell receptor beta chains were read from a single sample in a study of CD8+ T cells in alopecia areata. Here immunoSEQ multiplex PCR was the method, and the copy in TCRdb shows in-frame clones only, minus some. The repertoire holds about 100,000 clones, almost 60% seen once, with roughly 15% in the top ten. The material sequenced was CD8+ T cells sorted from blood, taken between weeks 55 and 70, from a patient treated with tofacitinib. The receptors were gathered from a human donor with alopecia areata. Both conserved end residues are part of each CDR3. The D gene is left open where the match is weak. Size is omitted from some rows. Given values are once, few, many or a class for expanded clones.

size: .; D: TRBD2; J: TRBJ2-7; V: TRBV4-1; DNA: TGCGCCAGCACGTCCGATGGGACTAACCTTACCTACGAGCAGTACTTC; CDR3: CASTSDGTNLTYEQYF
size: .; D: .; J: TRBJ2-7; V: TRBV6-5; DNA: TGTGCCAGCAGTTACTCGAAAGGGTTTTACGAGCAGTACTTC; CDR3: CASSYSKGFYEQYF
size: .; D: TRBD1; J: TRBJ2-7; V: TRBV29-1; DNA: TGCAGCGCGCTTAACAGGGGCAACGAGCAGTACTTC; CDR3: CSALNRGNEQYF
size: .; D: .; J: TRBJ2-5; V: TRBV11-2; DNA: TGTGCCAGCAGCTTAGCCATATCGACAGGAGAAGAGGAGACCCAGTACTTC; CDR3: CASSLAISTGEEETQYF
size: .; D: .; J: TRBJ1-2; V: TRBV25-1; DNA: TGTGCCAGCGATTCGGGGGGTAATGGCTACACCTTC; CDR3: CASDSGGNGYTF
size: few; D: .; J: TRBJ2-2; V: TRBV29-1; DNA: TGCAGCGTTGAACGCGGCTTTAACACCGGGGAGCTGTTTTTT; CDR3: CSVERGFNTGELFF
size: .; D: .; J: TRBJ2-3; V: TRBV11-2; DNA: TGTGCCAGCAGCTTGGAGTCAAGCACAGATACGCAGTATTTT; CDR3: CASSLESSTDTQYF
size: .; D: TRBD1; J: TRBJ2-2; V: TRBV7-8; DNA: TGTGCCAGCAGCTCCACAGGGGGCGGCCTGTTTTTT; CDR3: CASSSTGGGLFF
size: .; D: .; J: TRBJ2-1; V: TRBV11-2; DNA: TGTGCCAGCAGCTTAGTGTACGGCGGAGATGCCTACAATGAGCAGTTCTTC; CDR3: CASSLVYGGDAYNEQFF
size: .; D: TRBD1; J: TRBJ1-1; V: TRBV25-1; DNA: TGTGCCAGCAGTGAATACAGAGACAGGGGTCGGAACACTGAAGCTTTCTTT; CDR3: CASSEYRDRGRNTEAFF
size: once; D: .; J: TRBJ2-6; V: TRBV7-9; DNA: TGTGCCAGCAGCTTACGGGGCTCTGGGGCCAACGTCCTGACTTTC; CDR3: CASSLRGSGANVLTF
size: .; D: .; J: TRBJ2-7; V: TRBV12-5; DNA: TGTGCTAGTGGTTCCAATTACGAGCAGTACTTC; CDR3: CASGSNYEQYF
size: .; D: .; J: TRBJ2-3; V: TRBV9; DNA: TGTGCCAGCAGCGAAGAGACTCCAGATACGCAGTATTTT; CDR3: CASSEETPDTQYF
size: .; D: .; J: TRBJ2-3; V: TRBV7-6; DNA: TGTGCCAGCAGCTTAGCGAGTTCTTCGAAAACGCAGTATTTT; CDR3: CASSLASSSKTQYF
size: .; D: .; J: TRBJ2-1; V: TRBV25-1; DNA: TGTGCCAGCACCCCAACTACTTACAATGAGCAGTTCTTC; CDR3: CASTPTTYNEQFF
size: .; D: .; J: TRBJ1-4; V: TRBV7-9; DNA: TGTGCCAGCAGCTTAGCACCCACCCGGGAGGAACTGTTTTTT; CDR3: CASSLAPTREELFF
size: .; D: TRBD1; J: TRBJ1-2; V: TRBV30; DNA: TGTGCCTGGAGTGCGGGACAGTTCTATGGCTACACCTTC; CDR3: CAWSAGQFYGYTF
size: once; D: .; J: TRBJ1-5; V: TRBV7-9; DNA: TGTGCCAGCAGCTTAGAGGGCCAGGTTGGGCAGCCCCAGCATTTT; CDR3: CASSLEGQVGQPQHF
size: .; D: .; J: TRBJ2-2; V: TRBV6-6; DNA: TGTGCCAGCAGTTGGGGCGGGGCAACCGGGGAGCTGTTTTTT; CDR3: CASSWGGATGELFF
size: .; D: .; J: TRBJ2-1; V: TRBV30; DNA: TGTGCCTGGGCTAAGCGAGTTCCCAATGAGCAGTTCTTC; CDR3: CAWAKRVPNEQFF
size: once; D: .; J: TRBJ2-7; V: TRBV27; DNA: TGTGCCAGCAGTTCGACAGGACGCGGTAACTACTACGAGCAGTACTTC; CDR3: CASSSTGRGNYYEQYF
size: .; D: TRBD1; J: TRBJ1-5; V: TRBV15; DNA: TGTGCCACCAGCAGGGACAGGGGGCCACAGCCCCAGCATTTT; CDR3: CATSRDRGPQPQHF
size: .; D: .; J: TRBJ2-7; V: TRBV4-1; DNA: TGCGCCAGCAGCCAAGCGCGTTCCTACGAGCAGTACTTC; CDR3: CASSQARSYEQYF
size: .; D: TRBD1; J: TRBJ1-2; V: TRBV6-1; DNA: TGTGCCAGCAGTACGCAGGGGGCGCGGGGCTATGGCTACACCTTC; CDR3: CASSTQGARGYGYTF
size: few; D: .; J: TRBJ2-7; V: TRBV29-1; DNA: TGCAGCGTTGGAGGGACCGAGCAGTACTTC; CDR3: CSVGGTEQYF
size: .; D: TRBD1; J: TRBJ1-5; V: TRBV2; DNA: TGTGCCAGCAGAGCTGGGACAGGGGTTCAGCCCCAGCATTTT; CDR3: CASRAGTGVQPQHF
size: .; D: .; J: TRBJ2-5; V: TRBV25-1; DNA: TGTGCCAGCAGTGTCGTTCAAGAGACCCAGTACTTC; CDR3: CASSVVQETQYF
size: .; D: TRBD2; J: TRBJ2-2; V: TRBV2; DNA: TGTGCCAGCAGTGACGGGGGGGCTGTGGAGCTGTTTTTT; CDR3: CASSDGGAVELFF
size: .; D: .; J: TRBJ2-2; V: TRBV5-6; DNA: TGTGCCAGTATGACAGGAAGGGACACCGGGGAGCTGTTTTTT; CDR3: CASMTGRDTGELFF
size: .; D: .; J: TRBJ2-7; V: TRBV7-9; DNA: TGTGCCAGCAGCTCTTACAGGGTCGTCGAGCAGTACTTC; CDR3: CASSSYRVVEQYF
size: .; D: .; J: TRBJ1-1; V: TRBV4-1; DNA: TGCGCCAGCAGCCAATCACCACCAGACAGGAACCCGATGAACACTGAAGCTTTCTTT; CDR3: CASSQSPPDRNPMNTEAFF
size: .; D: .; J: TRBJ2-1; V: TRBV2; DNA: TGTGCCAGCAGTGAGACTACCCGGGGGAATGAGCAGTTCTTC; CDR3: CASSETTRGNEQFF
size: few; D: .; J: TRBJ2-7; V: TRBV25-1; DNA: TGTGCCAGCAGTCAGGCCTACGAGCAGTACTTC; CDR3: CASSQAYEQYF
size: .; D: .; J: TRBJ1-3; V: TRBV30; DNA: TGTGCCTGGAGTGGGACTGGAAACACCATATATTTT; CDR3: CAWSGTGNTIYF
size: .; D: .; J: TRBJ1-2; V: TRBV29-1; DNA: TGCAGCGTTAGTACAGGGAGCTATGGCTACACCTTC; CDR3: CSVSTGSYGYTF
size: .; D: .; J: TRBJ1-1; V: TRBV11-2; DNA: TGTGCCAGCAGCTTGCTCAACCGGCAGCCCCTGCAGAACACTGAAGCTTTCTTT; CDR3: CASSLLNRQPLQNTEAFF
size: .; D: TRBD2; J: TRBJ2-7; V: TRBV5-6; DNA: TGTGCCAGCAGCTGGACTAGCGGTGAGCAGTACTTC; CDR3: CASSWTSGEQYF
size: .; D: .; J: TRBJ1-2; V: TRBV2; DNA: TGTGCCAGCACTTTCCGGGACGCCGGTCTTTATGGCTACACCTTC; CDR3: CASTFRDAGLYGYTF
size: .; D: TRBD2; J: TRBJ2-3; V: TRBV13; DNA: TGTGCCAGCAGCCGGATAGAAGCGGGGTCAGATACGCAGTATTTT; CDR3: CASSRIEAGSDTQYF
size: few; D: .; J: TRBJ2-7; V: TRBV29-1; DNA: TGCAGCGTAGAGGACGGAACCTACGAGCAGTACTTC; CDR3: CSVEDGTYEQYF
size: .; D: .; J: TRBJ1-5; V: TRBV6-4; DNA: TGTGCCAGCAGAAGGTACGGATCAAATCAGCCCCAGCATTTT; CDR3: CASRRYGSNQPQHF
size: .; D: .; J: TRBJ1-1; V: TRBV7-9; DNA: TGTGCCAGCAGCTTGGGACACCTTAACACTGAAGCTTTCTTT; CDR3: CASSLGHLNTEAFF
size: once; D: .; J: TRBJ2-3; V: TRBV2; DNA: TGTGCCAGCAGTCAACAGGGGGGGACCACAGATACGCAGTATTTT; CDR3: CASSQQGGTTDTQYF
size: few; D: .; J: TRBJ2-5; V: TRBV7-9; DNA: TGTGCCAGCAGCCCCGAGGCAGACCAAGAGACCCAGTACTTC; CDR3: CASSPEADQETQYF
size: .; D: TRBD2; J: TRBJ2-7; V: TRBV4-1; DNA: TGCGCCAGCAGCCCCCGGGGGGAGGGCAGCGAGCAGTACTTC; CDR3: CASSPRGEGSEQYF
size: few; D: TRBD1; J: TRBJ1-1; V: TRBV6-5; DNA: TGTGCCAGCAGTACCGGGACAGGGGGTTCTGAAGCTTTCTTT; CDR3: CASSTGTGGSEAFF
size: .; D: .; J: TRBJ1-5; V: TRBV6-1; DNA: TGTGCCAGCAGTGAAGGCGGGGATAATCAGCCCCAGCATTTT; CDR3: CASSEGGDNQPQHF
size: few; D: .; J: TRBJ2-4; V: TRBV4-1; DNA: TGCGCCAGCAGCCGAACTAGGTTGGCCAAAAACATTCAGTACTTC; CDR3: CASSRTRLAKNIQYF
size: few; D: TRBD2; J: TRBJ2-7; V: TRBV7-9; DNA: TGTGCCAGCAGCTCCGGGACTAGGAGATACGAGCAGTACTTC; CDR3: CASSSGTRRYEQYF
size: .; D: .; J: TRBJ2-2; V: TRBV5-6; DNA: TGTGCCAGCAGCTTGGGTCAGGGGAGCACCGGGGAGCTGTTTTTT; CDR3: CASSLGQGSTGELFF